The entry below describes one T cell receptor (beta chain). Tumor samples were taken before definitive surgery or chemotherapy. The data derive from a study of high-grade serous ovarian cancer treatment subgroups. The assay was immunoSEQ multiplex PCR, and TCRdb's table has in-frame clones only and misses some. This sample has 4,300 or so clones, with approximately 71% found just once. The sequencing input was tumor tissue. This sequence was found in a human donor with high-grade serous ovarian cancer.

The CDR3 DNA reads TGCGCCAGCAGCCCCTTGGGACTAGCGGGGATAGGTACCGGGGAGCTGTTTTTT. It yields the protein CASSPLGLAGIGTGELFF. J is TRBJ2-2 and V is TRBV5-1; 13 bases map to TRBD2. The CDR3 covers 18 residues. J gave up 5 bases and V 4 bases, and 11 bases lay outside the gene matches. Germline CDR1 and CDR2: SGHRS and YFSETQ.